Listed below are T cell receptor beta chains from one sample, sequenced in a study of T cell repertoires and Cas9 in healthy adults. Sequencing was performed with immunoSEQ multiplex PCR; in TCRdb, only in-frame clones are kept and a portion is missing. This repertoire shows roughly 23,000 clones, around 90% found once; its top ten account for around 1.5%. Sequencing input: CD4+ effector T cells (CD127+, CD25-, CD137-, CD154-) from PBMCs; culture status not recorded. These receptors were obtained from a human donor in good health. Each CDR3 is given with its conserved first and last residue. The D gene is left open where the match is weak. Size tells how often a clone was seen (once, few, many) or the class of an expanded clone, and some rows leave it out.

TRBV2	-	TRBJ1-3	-	CASSEGRSGNTIYF	TGTGCCAGCAGTGAGGGGCGCTCTGGAAACACCATATATTTT
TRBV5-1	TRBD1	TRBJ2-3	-	CASSSYRGQADTQYF	TGCGCCAGCAGCTCCTACAGGGGGCAGGCAGATACGCAGTATTTT
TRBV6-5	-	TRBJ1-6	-	CASSETGPNSPLHF	TGTGCCAGCAGCGAAACCGGACCAAATTCACCCCTCCACTTT
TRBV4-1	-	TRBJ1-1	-	CASSQIGQIQYEAFF	TGCGCCAGCAGCCAGATAGGACAGATACAATATGAAGCTTTCTTT
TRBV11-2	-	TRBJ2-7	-	CASSLDLSAEQYF	TGTGCCAGCAGCTTAGATCTCAGCGCGGAGCAGTACTTC
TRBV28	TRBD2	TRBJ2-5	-	CASTGREVFGTQYF	TGTGCCAGCACCGGCCGGGAGGTTTTTGGGACCCAGTACTTC
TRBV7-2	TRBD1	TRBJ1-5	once	CASSLQGGTNQPQHF	TGTGCCAGCAGTCTACAGGGGGGTACCAATCAGCCCCAGCATTTT
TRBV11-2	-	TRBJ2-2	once	CASSFRRSGSRTGELFF	TGTGCCAGCAGCTTCCGACGGTCGGGCTCAAGGACCGGGGAGCTGTTTTTT
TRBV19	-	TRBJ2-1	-	CASRRRDSGNEQFF	TGTGCCAGTAGACGTCGGGATAGCGGTAATGAGCAGTTCTTC
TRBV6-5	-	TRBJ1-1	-	CASTPGRVNTEAFF	TGTGCCAGCACTCCCGGACGGGTGAACACTGAAGCTTTCTTT
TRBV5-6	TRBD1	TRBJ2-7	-	CASRTGTGGYEQYF	TGTGCCAGCAGAACCGGGACAGGGGGATACGAGCAGTACTTC
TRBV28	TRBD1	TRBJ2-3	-	CASSRDRAATDTQYF	TGTGCCAGCAGTCGGGACAGGGCGGCGACAGATACGCAGTATTTT
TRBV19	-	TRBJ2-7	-	CASSIGREQYF	TGTGCCAGTAGTATAGGACGAGAGCAGTACTTC
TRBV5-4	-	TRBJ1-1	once	CASSRGNTEAFF	TGTGCCAGCAGCAGGGGGAACACTGAAGCTTTCTTT
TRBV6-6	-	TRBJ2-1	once	CASSSRLGSYNEQFF	TGTGCCAGCAGTTCCCGACTTGGCTCCTACAATGAGCAGTTCTTC
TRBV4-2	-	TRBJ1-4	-	CASSQDRTNEKLFF	TGTGCCAGCAGCCAAGATCGGACAAATGAAAAACTGTTTTTT
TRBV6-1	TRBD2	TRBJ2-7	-	CASSSWGGEQYF	TGTGCCAGCAGTTCGTGGGGGGGCGAGCAGTACTTC
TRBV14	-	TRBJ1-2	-	CASSHHSTGGYTF	TGTGCCAGCAGCCACCACAGTACAGGGGGCTACACCTTC
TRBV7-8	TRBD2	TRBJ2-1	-	CASSSLGGSSYNEQFF	TGTGCCAGCAGCTCACTCGGGGGGAGCTCCTACAATGAGCAGTTCTTC
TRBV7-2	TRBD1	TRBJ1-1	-	CASSGTGTLNTEAFF	TGTGCCAGCAGCGGGACAGGGACATTGAACACTGAAGCTTTCTTT
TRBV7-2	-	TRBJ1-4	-	CASSKKVGAEKLFF	TGTGCCAGCAGCAAAAAAGTGGGGGCTGAAAAACTGTTTTTT
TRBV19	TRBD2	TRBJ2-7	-	CASSVSGKASYERYF	TGTGCCAGTAGCGTTAGCGGGAAGGCCTCCTACGAGCGGTACTTC
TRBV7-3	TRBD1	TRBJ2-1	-	CASSSPGTGAYNEQFF	TGTGCCAGCAGCTCCCCCGGGACAGGGGCCTACAATGAGCAGTTCTTC
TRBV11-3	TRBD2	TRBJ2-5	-	CASSLVVALAGVTETQYF	TGTGCCAGCAGCTTAGTAGTAGCACTAGCGGGAGTAACCGAGACCCAGTACTTC
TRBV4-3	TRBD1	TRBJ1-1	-	CASSPDRGGTEAFF	TGCGCCAGCAGCCCGGACAGGGGGGGGACTGAAGCTTTCTTT
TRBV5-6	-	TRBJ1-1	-	CASGRGITEAFF	TGTGCCAGTGGACGCGGAATCACTGAAGCTTTCTTT
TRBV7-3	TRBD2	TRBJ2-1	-	CASSLRASGRINEQFF	TGTGCCAGCAGCTTAAGGGCTAGCGGGAGAATCAATGAGCAGTTCTTC
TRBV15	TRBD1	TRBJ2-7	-	CATSRAGTPGQTYEQYF	TGTGCCACCAGCAGAGCTGGTACCCCGGGACAGACCTACGAGCAGTACTTC
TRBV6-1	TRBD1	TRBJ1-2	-	CASSDLSPGQGYGYTF	TGTGCCAGCAGTGACCTCTCTCCGGGACAGGGCTATGGCTACACCTTC
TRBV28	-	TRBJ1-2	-	CASSLDRPEPGYTF	TGTGCCAGCAGTTTAGATAGGCCCGAGCCTGGCTACACCTTC
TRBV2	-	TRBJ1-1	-	CASSEESLNTEAFF	TGTGCCAGCAGTGAAGAGAGTCTTAACACTGAAGCTTTCTTT
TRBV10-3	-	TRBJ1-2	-	CAISPTGPKGYTF	TGTGCCATCAGTCCGACCGGGCCGAAGGGCTACACCTTC
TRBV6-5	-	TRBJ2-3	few	CASSYSRGPTDTQYF	TGTGCCAGCAGTTACTCTCGGGGACCCACAGATACGCAGTATTTT
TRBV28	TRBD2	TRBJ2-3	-	CASSLGGSGSYTDTQYF	TGTGCCAGCAGTTTGGGCGGTAGCGGGAGCTACACAGATACGCAGTATTTT
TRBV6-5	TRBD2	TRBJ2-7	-	CASNPVRGERNEQYF	TGTGCCAGCAACCCTGTCCGGGGGGAAAGGAACGAGCAGTACTTC
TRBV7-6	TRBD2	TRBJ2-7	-	CASSLAMGSGGTYEQYF	TGTGCCAGCAGCTTAGCGATGGGTAGCGGGGGGACCTACGAGCAGTACTTC
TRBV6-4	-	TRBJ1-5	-	CASSPGVDYQPQHF	TGTGCCAGCAGCCCGGGAGTCGATTATCAGCCCCAGCATTTT
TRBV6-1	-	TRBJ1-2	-	CASSDGGQLYGYTF	TGTGCCAGCAGTGATGGGGGACAACTATATGGCTACACCTTC
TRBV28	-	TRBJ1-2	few	CASSPHEGNGYTF	TGTGCCAGCAGTCCCCACGAAGGGAATGGCTACACCTTC
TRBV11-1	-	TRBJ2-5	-	CASSRAVQETQYF	TGTGCCAGCAGCCGGGCAGTTCAAGAGACCCAGTACTTC
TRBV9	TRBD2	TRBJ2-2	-	CASSVSGRNTGELFF	TGTGCCAGCAGCGTTAGCGGGAGGAACACCGGGGAGCTGTTTTTT
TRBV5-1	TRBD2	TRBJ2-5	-	CASSPGGVKETQYF	TGCGCCAGCAGCCCCGGGGGGGTAAAAGAGACCCAGTACTTC
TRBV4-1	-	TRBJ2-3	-	CASSPVNMGFTDTQYF	TGCGCCAGCAGCCCCGTCAACATGGGTTTCACAGATACGCAGTATTTT
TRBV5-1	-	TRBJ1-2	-	CASSLEGIGSIGGYTF	TGCGCCAGCAGCTTGGAGGGGATCGGGTCTATTGGTGGCTACACCTTC
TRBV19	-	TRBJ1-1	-	CASSPRRGAGTEAFF	TGTGCCAGTAGTCCCCGGAGGGGGGCGGGGACTGAAGCTTTCTTT
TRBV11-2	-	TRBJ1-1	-	CASSLPGPTEAFF	TGTGCCAGCAGCTTACCAGGGCCTACTGAAGCTTTCTTT
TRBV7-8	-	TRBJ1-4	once	CASSLGQVKATNEKLFF	TGTGCCAGCAGCTTAGGGCAGGTTAAAGCAACTAATGAAAAACTGTTTTTT
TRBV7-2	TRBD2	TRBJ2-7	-	CASSLASSGREQYF	TGTGCCAGCAGCTTAGCGTCTAGCGGGCGCGAGCAGTACTTC
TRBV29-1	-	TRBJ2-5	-	CSARVGETQYF	TGCAGCGCTCGGGTCGGAGAGACCCAGTACTTC
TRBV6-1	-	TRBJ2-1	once	CASTSGNVGEDEQFF	TGTGCCAGCACTTCAGGGAATGTGGGGGAGGATGAGCAGTTCTTC
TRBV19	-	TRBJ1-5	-	CAISGGGEYQPQHF	TGTGCCATCTCCGGAGGGGGAGAGTATCAGCCCCAGCATTTT
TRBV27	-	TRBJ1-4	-	CASSFPGNEKLFF	TGTGCCAGCAGTTTCCCGGGGAATGAAAAACTGTTTTTT
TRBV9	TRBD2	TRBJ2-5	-	CASSVGSGRETQYF	TGTGCCAGCAGCGTAGGCAGCGGGAGGGAGACCCAGTACTTC
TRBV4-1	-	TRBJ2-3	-	CASSPSLVAAWDTQYF	TGCGCCAGCAGCCCTAGTCTGGTAGCGGCCTGGGATACGCAGTATTTT